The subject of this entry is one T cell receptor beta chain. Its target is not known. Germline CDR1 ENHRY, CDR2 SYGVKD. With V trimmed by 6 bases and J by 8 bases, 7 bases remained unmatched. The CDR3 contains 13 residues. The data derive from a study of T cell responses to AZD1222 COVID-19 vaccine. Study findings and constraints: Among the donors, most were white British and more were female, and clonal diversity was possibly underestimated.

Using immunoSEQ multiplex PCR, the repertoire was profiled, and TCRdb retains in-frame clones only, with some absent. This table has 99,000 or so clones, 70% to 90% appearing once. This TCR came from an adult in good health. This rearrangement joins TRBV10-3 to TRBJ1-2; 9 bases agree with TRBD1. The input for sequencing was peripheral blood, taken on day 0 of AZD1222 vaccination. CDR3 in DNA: TGTGCCATCAGGCCCGGGACAGGGAACGGCTACACCTTC. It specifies CAIRPGTGNGYTF.